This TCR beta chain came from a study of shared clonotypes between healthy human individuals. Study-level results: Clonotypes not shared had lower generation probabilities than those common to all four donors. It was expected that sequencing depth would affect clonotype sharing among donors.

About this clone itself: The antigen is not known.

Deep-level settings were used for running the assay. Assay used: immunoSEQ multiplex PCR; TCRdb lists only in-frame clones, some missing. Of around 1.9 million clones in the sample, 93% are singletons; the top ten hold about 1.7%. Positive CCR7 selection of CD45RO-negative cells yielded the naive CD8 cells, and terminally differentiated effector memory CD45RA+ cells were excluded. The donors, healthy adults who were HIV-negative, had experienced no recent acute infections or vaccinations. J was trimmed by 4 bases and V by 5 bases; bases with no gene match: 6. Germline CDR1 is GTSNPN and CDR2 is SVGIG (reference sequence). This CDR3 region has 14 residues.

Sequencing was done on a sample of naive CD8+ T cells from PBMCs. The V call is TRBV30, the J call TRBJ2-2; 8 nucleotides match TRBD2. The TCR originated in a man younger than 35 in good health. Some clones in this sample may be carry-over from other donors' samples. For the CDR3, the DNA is TGTGCCTGGCTTGGGCTAGCGGGCACCGGGGAGCTGTTTTTT. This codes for CAWLGLAGTGELFF.